This T cell receptor (beta chain) was identified during a study of identifying expanded T cells in peripheral blood. Study-level points and caveats: Technical replicates showed roughly 1.2 changed clones; two weeks 15 to 20; four weeks 19. Across healthy donors, higher total template counts meant significantly greater approximately two-week count variance.

Collection occurred without any documented infections or immune events in donors. The germline gives CDR1 SGDLS, CDR2 YYNGEE. V dropped 4 bases and J dropped 8 bases, with 16 bases sitting between them. The CDR3 sequence is 14 residues long. Clones were sequenced by immunoSEQ multiplex PCR, and TCRdb holds only the in-frame ones, with some missing. The profile shows 100,000 to 150,000 clones, approximately 86% of them singletons. Details on this clone: Its antigen remains unknown.

V is TRBV9 and J is TRBJ1-3, with unresolved D. This receptor was identified in a person aged 18 to 75 in good health. Sequencing used blood. The DNA of the CDR3 is TGTGCCAGCAGCACTAGAGAGCTCCGGGACACCATATATTTT. It encodes CASSTRELRDTIYF.